This T cell receptor (beta chain) derives from a study of shared clonotypes between healthy human individuals (TCRdb year 2020). In terms of the full investigation: The cohort comprised a couple of women and a few men aged 18 to 49 years. Per donor, leukapheresis produced somewhere between about 0.8 and 9.5 billion PBMCs. To estimate repertoire size and how much clonotype sharing occurs between individuals, the study deeply sequenced the blood TCR repertoires of 5 or 6 healthy adults. To increase sequencing depth and limit assay-specific biases, different laboratories used diverse techniques to prepare libraries and sequence TCR repertoires. For each donor, three plates each were used for CD4 naive and CD4 memory, two plates were used for CD8 naive, and one plate was used for CD8 memory. Results and caveats for the whole study, not just this receptor: Naive subsets generally had larger estimated clonotype richness than memory subsets did. Sampling was restricted to blood, and TCR repertoires in tissue are likely to differ from TCR repertoires in blood. About 4.5% of naive CD4, 3.5% of naive CD8, 2% to 2.5% of memory CD4, and over 0.35% of memory CD8 clonotypes were shared across several donors. Because the study included only a small number of donors, the genetic and exposure-history diversity represented was limited. Clonotypes shared by all four sorted-subset donors showed higher generation probabilities than non-shared clonotypes. Incomplete sequencing was indicated by rarefaction of sorted-subset datasets, despite the large sequencing depth. Based on pairwise subsampling, the degree of clonotype sharing among donors was expected to be affected by sequencing depth.

Donors were healthy HIV-negative adults with no recently reported acute infections or vaccinations. Only Caucasian adults living in Nashville, Tennessee, USA were represented among the donors. CD4+ T cells were enriched by magnetic negative selection, after which naive cells were positively selected on CD45RA and the negative fraction was taken as the memory subset. After blood collection by leukapheresis, PBMCs were isolated using Ficoll-Histopaque density gradient centrifugation and then cryopreserved in the vapor phase of liquid nitrogen. Purity and quantity of every magnetically sorted T cell population were checked by analytical flow cytometry. Genomic DNA was isolated from each sorted fraction and quantified by UV absorbance on a Nanodrop 2000c. Notes on this clone: Its antigen is still unknown. Base qualities are missing; no much larger clone stands one base away.

From the cysteine up to the phenylalanine, the CDR3 has a length of 13 residues. Only CDR3 DNA is held: 39 bases, read in frame from base 1. TCR CDR3 regions were amplified from genomic DNA by multiplex PCR using the deep immunoSEQ assay. Extracted genomic DNA from each cell subset was spread evenly across all wells of several immunoSEQ 96-well plates, with each plate serving as a replicate. Each replicate PCR for sorted subsets received about 220 ng genomic DNA, equal to some 32,000 T cell genomes. Purified libraries were measured with a Qubit 3.0 fluorometer, size-checked on a Bioanalyzer 2100, and measured again with the KAPA Library Quantification kit. Every immunoSEQ 96-well plate was sequenced on a dedicated single-read 150-cycle Illumina NextSeq 550 flow cell. The published analysis was carried out like this. The immunoSEQ output contained only junctional sequences without quality scores, so filtering could not match that applied to full-length reads. To assign V/J genes and CDR3, sequences were annotated using PyIR, a Python wrapper for IgBLAST v1.9, with IMGT germline references. Reads with weak V/J assignments (E-value above 1e-6), missing CDR3, stop codons, out-of-frame junctions, or ambiguous translated residues were removed. V3J clonotypes were defined as sequences sharing the same inferred V gene, J gene, and CDR3 amino acid sequence. To compute the percentage overlap between repertoires, the number of shared unique clonotypes was divided by the size of the smaller repertoire. Richness of each repertoire was evaluated using RTK rarefaction, the Chao1 estimator, and Recon v2.1 estimates of unobserved clonotypes. Generation probabilities were computed with OLGA for all TCRbeta clonotypes obtained by the gDNA method from several donors. What TCRdb holds here is the immuneACCESS table cut down to in-frame rearrangements. Part of the clones is not present; checked against another copy, under half of the missing clones reflect an unresolved V gene, and the others are unexplained. From that table come the V and J calls and clone size; the DNA was used to work out D and trimming. The sample data list some 1.5 million clones, and roughly 96% of these were observed just once. Roughly 1.2% of the sample comes from the top ten.

This receptor was obtained from a man aged 30 to 45 in good health. This chain is built from TRBV21-1 and TRBJ2-3; the DNA was not compared with TRBD1, the D call given in the table. TRBV21-1 is a listed pseudogene. Sequencing was performed on naive CD4+ T cells sorted from blood. The intended sense of this specimen's cell subset or site label: CD45RA+ positively selected. CDR3 region: CASSRTGSDTQYF. The base sequence is TGTGCCAGCAGCAGGACAGGATCAGATACGCAGTATTTT.